The table lists the clone carrying this TCR beta chain with many counts. These data come from a study of early T cells in non-severe SARS-CoV-2 infection. Study as a whole: Bulk RNA taken from unsorted whole blood was sequenced, leaving chains unpaired.

Individual cDNA molecules were tagged with unique molecular identifiers. TCRdb re-analysed the 5' RACE reads in MiXCR, keeping a single row per CDR3 protein. The sample lists 74,000 or so distinct CDR3 sequences; roughly 13% were seen once. The receptor was isolated from an adult who was a healthcare worker with PCR-confirmed SARS-CoV-2 infection or an uninfected control (not recorded which). Sequencing was carried out using whole blood.

The CDR3 bases are TGTGCCAGCAGTTCGACAGGGTTCACTGAAGCTTTCTTT. Translating gives CASSSTGFTEAFF. V and J are TRBV12-3 or TRBV12-4 and TRBJ1-1; 7 bases are shared with TRBD1. The V gene end was trimmed by 4 bases and the J gene end by 4 bases; junction bases not matched to a gene: 3. The CDR3 is 13 amino acids.